A selection of T cell receptor beta chains follows, all from one sample in a study of blood T cell repertoires in COVID-19. Method: immunoSEQ multiplex PCR; TCRdb's copy keeps in-frame clones and lacks some. This sample has around 150,000 clones; 88% occur once, and the top ten carry 2.5% to 3%. Sequencing was performed on peripheral blood. Receptor source: a human donor with COVID-19, enrolled during active disease. The donor label of this sample is uncertain. Each CDR3 is given with its conserved first and last residue. The D gene is left open where the match is weak. Only some rows state a clone size, as once, few, many or a class for expanded clones.

v_call,j_call,d_call,clone_size,cdr3_nt,cdr3_aa
TRBV12-3/TRBV12-4,TRBJ2-7,TRBD2,few,TGTGCCAGCAGTCCCAACACCCGGGGGGAGTACTTC,CASSPNTRGEYF
TRBV12-5,TRBJ2-1,-,-,TGTGCTAGTGGTTTGTCAGGGCCGGATGAGCAGTTCTTC,CASGLSGPDEQFF
TRBV5-1,TRBJ2-7,-,-,TGCGCCAGCAGCTCAAATCAGGGGCTGTCCTACGAGCAGTACTTC,CASSSNQGLSYEQYF
TRBV5-1,TRBJ2-7,TRBD1,-,TGCGCCAGCAGCTTGGAGACAGGGGGCGCTAAGTACTTC,CASSLETGGAKYF
TRBV5-4,TRBJ2-7,TRBD2,-,TGTGCCAGCAGCAAGGGACTAGCGGCAACGGTCGAGCAGTACTTC,CASSKGLAATVEQYF
TRBV5-4,TRBJ2-3,-,-,TGTGCCAGCAGCTCCGTCGGGGACACCACAGATACGCAGTATTTT,CASSSVGDTTDTQYF
TRBV27,TRBJ1-2,-,-,TGTGCCAGCAGTTCAGGACCGGGGGAAGGCTACACCTTC,CASSSGPGEGYTF
TRBV25-1,TRBJ1-3,-,-,TGTGCCAGCAGCCCCGGGGGGGGGACTGGAAACACCATATATTTT,CASSPGGGTGNTIYF
TRBV6-5,TRBJ2-2,TRBD1,-,TGTGCCAGCCGAAGACAGGGGGCGGACACCGGGGAGCTGTTTTTT,CASRRQGADTGELFF
TRBV9,TRBJ2-5,TRBD2,-,TGTGCCAGCAGCCTAGGGCTAGCGGGGGGGCAGAGGACCCAGTACTTC,CASSLGLAGGQRTQYF
TRBV28,TRBJ2-7,TRBD1,-,TGTGCCAGCAGCACCGCGGGGAACACAGGGGGCGCGGAAGAGCAGTACTTC,CASSTAGNTGGAEEQYF
TRBV23-1,TRBJ1-2,-,-,TGCGCCAGCAGTCCTATTCAATCTCCGACCGGGACTCCCTTTGGGGCTCCCAACAGCTACACCTTC,CASSPIQSPTGTPFGAPNSYTF
TRBV6-5,TRBJ2-7,-,-,TGTGCCAGCAGTTATCCGGGACACCTATACGAGCAGTACTTC,CASSYPGHLYEQYF
TRBV2,TRBJ1-2,TRBD1,once,TGTGCCAGCAGAGTACTAGGACAGGGAGATGGCTACACCTTC,CASRVLGQGDGYTF